This T cell receptor (beta chain) was found in a study of cytomegalovirus exposure and HLA in healthy donors. 13 Jbeta primers and 60 Vbeta primers were used for the PCR. Assay used: immunoSEQ multiplex PCR; TCRdb lists only in-frame clones, some missing. The sample lists about 220,000 clones, 82% occurring once. The CDR3 extends over 13 amino acids. Germline CDR1 and CDR2: GTSNPN and SVGIG (reference sequence). This TCR derives from a woman between 40 and 55 years old in good health and CMV-seropositive. This chain uses TRBV30 with TRBJ2-5, with D maybe TRBD2 (6 bases). The J call may be incorrect, as the DNA end agrees better with TRBJ2-7. Sample: PBMCs. The CDR3 sequence is CAWSGGASYEQYF. The CDR3 DNA is TGTGCCTGGAGTGGCGGGGCCTCCTACGAGCAGTACTTC.